This is a list of T cell receptor beta chains from one sample in a study of cytomegalovirus exposure and HLA in healthy donors. Repertoires were generated with immunoSEQ multiplex PCR, while TCRdb's copy carries only in-frame clones and drops some. The sample holds approximately 200,000 clones, 60% to 80% seen once. The material sequenced was PBMCs. These receptors all come from a woman aged 18-29 years in good health and CMV-seronegative. CDR3s include the opening cysteine and the closing phenylalanine or tryptophan. A D gene is named only where the DNA matches it firmly. Some rows have no size entry. The others give once, few or many, or a class for an expanded clone.

TRBV2	-	TRBJ2-5	TRBD2	CASSERASGSRETQYF	TGTGCCAGCAGTGAACGGGCTAGCGGGAGTAGAGAGACCCAGTACTTC
TRBV9	-	TRBJ1-2	-	CASSHRGYGYTF	TGTGCCAGCAGCCATCGCGGCTATGGCTACACCTTC
TRBV10-1	-	TRBJ2-1	TRBD2	CASSEGLAGRNEQFF	TGCGCCAGCAGTGAGGGACTAGCGGGGAGGAATGAGCAGTTCTTC
TRBV6-5	-	TRBJ1-5	-	CASSQGGNQPQHF	TGTGCCAGCAGTCAAGGGGGCAATCAGCCCCAGCATTTT
TRBV7-3	-	TRBJ1-6	TRBD1	CASSSTGDPNSPLHF	TGTGCCAGCAGCTCTACAGGGGACCCCAATTCACCCCTCCACTTT
TRBV28	-	TRBJ1-4	TRBD1	CASSCTTPGQVSCEKLFF	TGTGCCAGCAGTTGTACAACCCCGGGACAGGTTTCTTGTGAAAAACTGTTTTTT
TRBV10-3	-	TRBJ1-5	-	CAISDRGGGVDQPQHF	TGTGCCATCAGTGACCGGGGAGGGGGTGTTGATCAGCCCCAGCATTTT
TRBV15	-	TRBJ1-5	TRBD1	CATSRGQGGGQPQHF	TGTGCCACCAGCAGAGGACAGGGGGGCGGTCAGCCCCAGCATTTT
TRBV4-3	-	TRBJ2-7	-	CASSQGISTNPSYEQYF	TGCGCCAGCAGCCAAGGCATTAGCACTAACCCAAGCTACGAGCAGTACTTC
TRBV7-9	few	TRBJ2-1	TRBD2	CASSLASGRSSYNEQFF	TGTGCCAGCAGCTTAGCTAGCGGGAGATCATCCTACAATGAGCAGTTCTTC
TRBV7-2	-	TRBJ2-5	TRBD2	CASSLQGLSQETQYF	TGTGCCAGCAGCTTACAGGGACTATCACAAGAGACCCAGTACTTC
TRBV19	once	TRBJ2-2	TRBD1	CASDTGAQGGTGELFF	TGTGCCAGTGACACAGGGGCCCAAGGTGGAACCGGGGAGCTGTTTTTT
TRBV7-9	-	TRBJ1-4	TRBD1	CASSPRTGGKGEKLFF	TGTGCCAGCAGCCCGAGAACAGGGGGCAAGGGTGAAAAACTGTTTTTT
TRBV27	-	TRBJ1-2	-	CASSLRGIYGYTF	TGTGCCAGCAGTTTGCGGGGGATCTATGGCTACACCTTC
TRBV6-1	-	TRBJ1-2	-	CASSSQGTRGYTF	TGTGCCAGCAGCTCCCAGGGTACTCGAGGCTACACCTTC
TRBV28	-	TRBJ1-1	-	CASREGWNTEAFF	TGTGCCAGCAGAGAGGGCTGGAACACTGAAGCTTTCTTT
TRBV5-6	-	TRBJ1-1	TRBD1	CASSPSWGQGYTEAFF	TGTGCCAGCAGCCCAAGCTGGGGACAGGGGTACACTGAAGCTTTCTTT
TRBV25-1	-	TRBJ2-2	-	CASSEWAGANTGELFF	TGTGCCAGCAGTGAATGGGCAGGGGCAAACACCGGGGAGCTGTTTTTT
TRBV7-2	-	TRBJ2-5	-	CASSLVRDGTQYF	TGTGCCAGCAGCTTAGTCAGGGATGGGACCCAGTACTTC
TRBV28	-	TRBJ1-6	TRBD1	CASSSPGQGSSPLHF	TGTGCCAGCAGTTCGCCGGGACAGGGGAGTTCACCCCTCCACTTT
TRBV5-5	once	TRBJ1-2	TRBD1	CASNPGTANYGYTF	TGTGCCAGCAACCCCGGGACAGCTAACTATGGCTACACCTTC
TRBV15	-	TRBJ2-5	TRBD1	CATSRDAGQGQETQYF	TGTGCCACCAGCAGAGACGCCGGACAGGGCCAAGAGACCCAGTACTTC
TRBV10-2	-	TRBJ2-3	TRBD2	CASKLAGSSTDTQYF	TGCGCCAGCAAGCTAGCGGGGTCGAGCACAGATACGCAGTATTTT
TRBV4-2	once	TRBJ2-4	TRBD2	CASSQKSSASGDNKNIQYF	TGTGCCAGCAGCCAGAAGAGTTCGGCTAGCGGGGACAACAAAAACATTCAGTACTTC
TRBV4-1	-	TRBJ1-5	TRBD1	CASSQAGQGNQPQHF	TGCGCCAGCAGCCAAGCCGGACAGGGCAATCAGCCCCAGCATTTT
TRBV19	-	TRBJ2-2	-	CASSIGGADTNTGELFF	TGTGCCAGTAGTATAGGAGGTGCTGATACGAACACCGGGGAGCTGTTTTTT
TRBV5-4	-	TRBJ1-1	TRBD1	CASSPETGVNTEAFF	TGTGCCAGCAGCCCGGAAACAGGGGTGAACACTGAAGCTTTCTTT
TRBV5-1	-	TRBJ2-7	-	CASRDSDYEQYF	TGCGCCAGCAGGGACAGTGACTACGAGCAGTACTTC
TRBV6-5	-	TRBJ2-3	TRBD2	CASSTGLAGGVTQYF	TGTGCCAGCAGTACAGGACTAGCGGGGGGGGTTACGCAGTATTTT
TRBV11-2	few	TRBJ2-6	-	CASSYGVSSGANVLTF	TGTGCCAGCAGCTACGGGGTCAGCTCTGGGGCCAACGTCCTGACTTTC
TRBV2	few	TRBJ2-2	-	CASSEWAATNTGELFF	TGTGCCAGCAGTGAATGGGCAGCCACGAACACCGGGGAGCTGTTTTTT
TRBV7-8	-	TRBJ2-7	-	CASSLARDEQYF	TGTGCCAGCAGCTTAGCCAGGGACGAGCAGTACTTC
TRBV28	-	TRBJ1-1	TRBD1	CASSSTGTGSTEAFF	TGTGCCAGCAGTTCAACCGGGACAGGTTCCACTGAAGCTTTCTTT
TRBV28	-	TRBJ1-3	TRBD1	CASIRDRVPGNTIYF	TGTGCCAGCATACGGGACAGGGTCCCTGGAAACACCATATATTTT
TRBV12-5	-	TRBJ1-5	-	CASGAEGVNQPQHF	TGTGCTAGTGGGGCAGAGGGCGTCAATCAGCCCCAGCATTTT
TRBV4-1	-	TRBJ1-2	-	CASSRGLSYGYTF	TGCGCCAGCAGCCGTGGGCTCAGCTATGGCTACACCTTC
TRBV9	-	TRBJ1-2	-	CASSVVSEGAYGYTF	TGTGCCAGCAGCGTAGTATCGGAGGGAGCCTATGGCTACACCTTC
TRBV11-3	once	TRBJ2-7	-	CASSPPGRRDEQYF	TGTGCCAGCAGCCCCCCGGGGCGGAGGGACGAGCAGTACTTC
TRBV18	-	TRBJ1-5	-	CASRGTTDDSNQPQHF	TGTGCCAGCAGGGGGACGACGGATGATAGCAATCAGCCCCAGCATTTT
TRBV10-3	-	TRBJ1-3	-	CAIRPDRSGNTIYF	TGTGCCATCAGACCCGACAGGTCTGGAAACACCATATATTTT
TRBV29-1	-	TRBJ1-2	-	CSVEIGGRGYGYTF	TGCAGCGTTGAGATTGGAGGCAGGGGTTATGGCTACACCTTC